A single sample is the source of the 4 T cell receptor beta chains below, sequenced in a study of cytomegalovirus exposure and HLA in healthy donors. TCRdb keeps only in-frame clones here, not all; method: immunoSEQ multiplex PCR. The sample consists of 150,000 to 200,000 clones, about 90% of them appearing once. Sequenced input: PBMCs. These receptors were collected from a woman in her late teens or twenties in good health and CMV-seropositive.

The gene calls are TRBV11-2 and TRBJ1-2; TRBD1 might be the D (5 bases). With 3 bases removed from V and 0 bases from J, the gap between germline ends came to 8 bases. The CDR3 is 14 amino acids. Germline lookup yields CDR1 SGHAT and CDR2 FQNNGV. In DNA form, the CDR3 reads TGTGCCAGCAGCTTGGCAGGGTCTAACTATGGCTACACCTTC. Its translation is CASSLAGSNYGYTF.

This clone came up once. The rearrangement links TRBV30 to TRBJ2-1, with TRBD2 matching 7 bases. CDR3 length: 15 amino acids. Germline CDR1 is GTSNPN and CDR2 is SVGIG (reference sequence). V was pared by 3 bases and J by 1 base, with 6 bases of the junction left unmatched. CDR3 sequence reads: CAWRGGDSSYNEQFF. CDR3 nucleotide sequence: TGTGCCTGGAGGGGGGGGGACTCTTCCTACAATGAGCAGTTCTTC.

CDR3 sequence reads: CASSYSNRLAGATQYF. The CDR3 region has the DNA TGTGCCAGCAGTTACTCGAATCGTCTAGCGGGGGCAACGCAGTATTTT. The genes are TRBV6-5 and TRBJ2-3; 10 bases fit TRBD2. The CDR3 has 16 amino acids. The germline CDR1 and CDR2 sequences are MNHEY and SVGAGI. V lost 0 bases to trimming and J lost 9 bases; unmatched junction nucleotides: 9.

J is TRBJ2-5 and V is TRBV7-2, with 8 bases identical to TRBD2. CDR1 is SGHTA and CDR2 is FQGNSA in the germline V gene. This CDR3 region has 15 residues. V lost 4 bases to trimming and J lost 4 bases; unmatched junction nucleotides: 8. In nucleotides, the CDR3 is TGTGCCAGCAGCTCGTGGGGACTAGGCACAGAGACCCAGTACTTC. It specifies CASSSWGLGTETQYF. Full variable domain (outside the CDR3, taken from reference TRBV7-2 and TRBJ2-5): GAGVSQSPSNKVTEKGKDVELRCDPISGHTALYWYRQSLGQGLEFLIYFQGNSAPDKSGLPSDRFSAERTGGSVSTLTIQRTQQEDSAVYLCASSSWGLGTETQYFGPGTRLLVL.